The 20 T cell receptor beta chains presented below share a single source sample, sequenced in a study of response to subunit inactivated influenza vaccine. TCRdb itself ran the RT-PCR reads through MiXCR, one entry per CDR3 protein. The data show 650,000 to 700,000 distinct CDR3 sequences, approximately 14% seen once. Here the sequenced sample was PBMCs from blood, taken 11 to 12 days after vaccination. These receptors all stem from a man in his forties or fifties who received an inactivated influenza vaccine.

This clonotype was counted only a few times. The DNA for the CDR3 is TGCGCCAGCCGGGGGGCAGATTATGGCTACACCTTC. Its translation is CASRGADYGYTF. V usage is TRBV5-1 and J usage is TRBJ1-2; tentative D call: TRBD1 (6 bases). The CDR3 loop spans 12 amino acids. Germline assignment: CDR1 SGHRS and CDR2 YFSETQ. Trimming pared 7 bases from V and 5 bases from J, leaving 12 bases between.

This rearrangement joins TRBV5-1 to TRBJ2-2, with TRBD1 identical over 8 bases. CDR3 length: 16 amino acids. V shed 1 base, J shed 3 bases, and the junction held 5 bases outside the gene matches. CDR1 and CDR2 from the germline V gene are SGHRS and YFSETQ. The CDR3 bases are TGCGCCAGCAGCTTGATCAGGGGGCCTGACACCGGGGAGCTGTTTTTT. Protein product: CASSLIRGPDTGELFF. The variable domain in full, with the rest retrieved from reference TRBV5-1 and TRBJ2-2, is KAGVTQTPRYLIKTRGQQVTLSCSPISGHRSVSWYQQTPGQGLQFLFEYFSETQRNKGNFPGRFSGRQFSNSRSEMNVSTLELGDSALYLCASSLIRGPDTGELFFGEGSRLTVL.

This clonotype was seen at least ten times. The CDR3 loop is CASSLDRGYNSPLHF. The DNA for the CDR3 is TGCGCCAGCAGCTTAGACAGGGGGTATAATTCACCCCTCCACTTT. The gene calls are TRBV5-1 and TRBJ1-6; 9 bases line up with TRBD1. In germline, CDR1 is SGHRS, CDR2 YFSETQ. The CDR3 contains 15 residues. The ends lost 2 bases at V and 4 bases at J; junction bases unmatched: 1.

This clonotype was counted between two and nine times. This chain links TRBV12-3 or TRBV12-4 with TRBJ1-2; D is perhaps TRBD1 (6 bases). CDR3 size: 14 residues. Between the trimmed V and J ends, which lost 0 bases and 3 bases, there was a span of 8 bases. The DNA for the CDR3 is TGTGCCAGCAGTTTAGCGGGGGCAGACTATGGCTACACCTTC. This encodes CASSLAGADYGYTF.

This chain connects TRBV12-3 or TRBV12-4 to TRBJ2-7; 8 bases are shared with TRBD2. J gave up 4 bases and V 0 bases, and 5 bases lay outside the gene matches. The CDR3 consists of 15 residues. The CDR3 coding sequence is TGTGCCAGCAGTTTAGCAGGGCTAGCGGGTTACGAGCAGTACTTC. This codes for CASSLAGLAGYEQYF.

The chain recombines TRBV30 with TRBJ2-3; 10 bases agree with TRBD1. In germline, CDR1 is GTSNPN, CDR2 SVGIG (reference sequence). J was trimmed by 3 bases and V by 3 bases; bases with no gene match: 3. This CDR3 spans 14 amino acids. The CDR3, as DNA: TGTGCCTGGAGACCGGGACAGGGGACAGATACGCAGTATTTT. Amino acid sequence: CAWRPGQGTDTQYF.

This clonotype was counted only a few times. The J gene is TRBJ2-4, the V gene TRBV12-3 or TRBV12-4, with no clear D. There are 14 residues in the CDR3. Trimming removed 2 bases from V and 7 bases from J, with 12 bases in between. CDR3 region: CASSLIGFDNIQYF. DNA for the CDR3: TGTGCCAGCAGTTTAATAGGGTTCGATAACATTCAGTACTTC.

The CDR3 DNA reads as TGTGCCAGCTCACTACCGGGGCAAACTAATGAAAAACTGTTTTTT. Its protein product is CASSLPGQTNEKLFF. The rearrangement joins TRBV18 to TRBJ1-4, with D perhaps TRBD1 (5 bases). The CDR3 has 15 residues. Germline values: CDR1 KGHSH, CDR2 LQKENI. V was clipped by 4 bases and J by 1 base, with 10 bases between them.

This clonotype has at least ten counts. This chain links TRBV12-3 or TRBV12-4 with TRBJ2-1, with D tentatively TRBD1 (6 bases). Trimming stripped 4 bases from V and 8 bases from J, with 9 bases between. CDR3 length: 12 residues. The CDR3 loop reads CASSSGVDEQFF. CDR3 nucleotides: TGTGCCAGCAGTTCAGGGGTCGATGAGCAGTTCTTC.

In this sample, this clonotype turned up a few times. The chain links TRBV5-1 to TRBJ2-7; 8 nucleotides match TRBD1. The ends lost 0 bases at V and 0 bases at J; junction bases unmatched: 8. This CDR3 contains 17 residues. Germline values: CDR1 SGHRS, CDR2 YFSETQ. CDR3 region: CASSLGPRGQGSYEQYF. CDR3 in DNA: TGCGCCAGCAGCTTGGGCCCTAGAGGACAGGGCTCCTACGAGCAGTACTTC.

In this sample, this clonotype turned up a few times. The chain has TRBV7-2 and TRBJ2-7; a possible D gene is TRBD2 (5 bases). The length of the CDR3 is 13 residues. V was shortened by 3 bases and J by 7 bases, with 13 bases between the two germline ends. Germline-derived CDR1 and CDR2 are SGHTA and FQGNSA. The CDR3 reads CASSFDPSGEQYF. The CDR3 region has the DNA TGTGCCAGCAGCTTCGACCCCTCGGGAGAGCAGTACTTC.

This sequence joins TRBV27 and TRBJ2-1; 12 bases are a match to TRBD2. The CDR3 runs 16 residues. Trimming cost V 0 bases and J 3 bases; bases outside gene matches: 0. The V gene's germline CDR1 is MNHEY and CDR2 SMNVEV (reference sequence). CDR3 sequence reads: CASSLSGLAGYNEQFF. Written as DNA, the CDR3 is TGTGCCAGCAGTTTATCGGGACTAGCGGGCTACAATGAGCAGTTCTTC.

The chain combines TRBV20-1 with TRBJ2-7; D possibly corresponds to TRBD2 (6 bases). The germline V gene encodes CDR1 DFQATT and CDR2 SNEGSKA (reference sequence). Trimming stripped 2 bases from V and 2 bases from J, with 13 bases between. There are 14 residues in the CDR3. This CDR3 reads CSARPPGLTYEQYF. CDR3 in DNA: TGCAGTGCTAGACCTCCGGGACTTACCTACGAGCAGTACTTC.

This clonotype turned up a few times. J is TRBJ2-5 and V is TRBV20-1, with D possibly matching TRBD2 (6 bases). The CDR3 is 13 amino acids. From germline, CDR1 is DFQATT and CDR2 SNEGSKA (reference sequence). The V end lost 6 bases, the J end lost 4 bases, and 15 bases lay between the germline ends. The CDR3 is CSAKGPSVETQYF. The DNA of the CDR3 is TGCAGTGCGAAGGGCCCTAGCGTAGAGACCCAGTACTTC.

A few counts support this clonotype. The rearrangement uses TRBV7-2 and TRBJ2-3; D is ambiguous. This CDR3 is built from 15 residues. In germline, CDR1 is SGHTA, CDR2 FQGNSA. The ends were cut back, 5 bases at V and 2 bases at J, with 14 bases in the middle. The CDR3 loop is CASSLGFPVTDTQYF. CDR3 bases: TGTGCCAGCAGCCTGGGGTTCCCGGTCACAGATACGCAGTATTTT.

In DNA, the CDR3 is TGCGCCAGCAGCCAAGATTTGGCGATGGCCAACAATGAGCAGTTCTTC. It translates to CASSQDLAMANNEQFF. The gene calls are TRBV4-3 and TRBJ2-1; D is uncertain. The CDR3 is 16 residues long. CDR1 and CDR2 (germline): LGHNA, YSLEER. V was cut by 0 bases and J by 5 bases, with 14 bases left in between.

This clonotype was counted many times. The rearrangement joins TRBV12-3 or TRBV12-4 to TRBJ2-7; D unclear. The CDR3 length is 13 residues. Trimming stripped 6 bases from V and 0 bases from J, with 9 bases between. In DNA form, the CDR3 reads TGTGCCAGCAGCCTTGACGCCTCCTACGAGCAGTACTTC. Its translation is CASSLDASYEQYF.

The CDR3 bases are TGTGCCAGCAGTTCCAGGAGCATTAGCACAGATACGCAGTATTTT. The encoded protein is CASSSRSISTDTQYF. The gene calls are TRBV6-2 or TRBV6-3 and TRBJ2-3; D remains ambiguous. Germline V CDR1 and CDR2: MNHEY, SVGEGT. V was cut by 4 bases and J by 0 bases, with 11 bases left in between. This CDR3 region has 15 residues.

V usage is TRBV24-1 and J usage is TRBJ2-1, with 8 bases lining up with TRBD2. The CDR3 consists of 14 residues. Per germline, CDR1 KGHDR and CDR2 SFDVKD. V was pared by 4 bases and J by 10 bases, with 8 bases of the junction left unmatched. CDR3 sequence: CATSENARGGEQFF. CDR3 nucleotides: TGTGCCACCAGTGAAAACGCCCGGGGGGGGGAGCAGTTCTTC.

The chain is built from TRBV12-3 or TRBV12-4 and TRBJ2-7; a weak D match, TRBD2 (5 bases). CDR3 length equals 13 residues. Trimming stripped 5 bases from V and 7 bases from J, with 15 bases between. The CDR3 loop reads CASSGLSALEQYF. The CDR3 DNA reads as TGTGCCAGCAGTGGACTGTCCGCTTTGGAGCAGTACTTC.